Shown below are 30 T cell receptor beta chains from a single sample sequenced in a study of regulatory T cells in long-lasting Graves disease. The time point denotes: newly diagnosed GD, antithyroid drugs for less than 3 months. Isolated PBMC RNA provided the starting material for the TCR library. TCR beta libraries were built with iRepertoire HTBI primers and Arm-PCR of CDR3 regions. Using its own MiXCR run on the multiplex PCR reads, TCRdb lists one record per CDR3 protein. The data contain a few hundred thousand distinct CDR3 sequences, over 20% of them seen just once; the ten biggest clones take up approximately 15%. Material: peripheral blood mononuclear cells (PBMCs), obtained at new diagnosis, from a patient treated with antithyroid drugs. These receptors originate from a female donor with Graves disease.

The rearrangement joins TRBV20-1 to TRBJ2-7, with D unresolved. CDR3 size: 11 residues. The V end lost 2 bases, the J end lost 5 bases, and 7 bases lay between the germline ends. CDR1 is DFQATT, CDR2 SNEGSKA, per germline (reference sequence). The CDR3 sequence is CSARRVDEQYF. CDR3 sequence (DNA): TGCAGTGCTAGACGAGTTGACGAGCAGTACTTC.

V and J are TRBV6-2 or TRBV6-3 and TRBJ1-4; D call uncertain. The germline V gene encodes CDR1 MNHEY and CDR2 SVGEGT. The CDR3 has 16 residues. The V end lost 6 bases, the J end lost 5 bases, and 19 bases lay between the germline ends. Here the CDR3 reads CASSPQKDFTNEKLFF. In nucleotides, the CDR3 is TGTGCCAGCAGCCCCCAGAAAGATTTCACCAATGAAAAACTGTTTTTT.

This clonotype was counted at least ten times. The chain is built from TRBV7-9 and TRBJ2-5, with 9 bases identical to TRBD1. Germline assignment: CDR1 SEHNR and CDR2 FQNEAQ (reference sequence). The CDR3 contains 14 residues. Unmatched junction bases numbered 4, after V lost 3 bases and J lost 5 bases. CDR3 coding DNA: TGTGCCAGCAGCTTCACAGGGGGCTGGGAGACCCAGTACTTC. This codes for CASSFTGGWETQYF.

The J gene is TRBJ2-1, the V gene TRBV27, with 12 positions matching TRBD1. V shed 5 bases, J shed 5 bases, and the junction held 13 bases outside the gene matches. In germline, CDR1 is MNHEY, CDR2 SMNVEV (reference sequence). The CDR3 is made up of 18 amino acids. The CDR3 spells CASSRPGTGGPPDNEQFF. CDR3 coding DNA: TGTGCCAGCAGTAGACCTGGGACAGGGGGCCCCCCGGACAATGAGCAGTTCTTC.

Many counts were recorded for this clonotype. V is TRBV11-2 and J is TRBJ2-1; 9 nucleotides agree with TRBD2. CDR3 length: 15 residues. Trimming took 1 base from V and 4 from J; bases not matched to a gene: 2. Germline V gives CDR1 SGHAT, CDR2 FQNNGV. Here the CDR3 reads CASSLALAGYNEQFF. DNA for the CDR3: TGTGCCAGCAGCTTAGCCCTAGCGGGGTACAATGAGCAGTTCTTC.

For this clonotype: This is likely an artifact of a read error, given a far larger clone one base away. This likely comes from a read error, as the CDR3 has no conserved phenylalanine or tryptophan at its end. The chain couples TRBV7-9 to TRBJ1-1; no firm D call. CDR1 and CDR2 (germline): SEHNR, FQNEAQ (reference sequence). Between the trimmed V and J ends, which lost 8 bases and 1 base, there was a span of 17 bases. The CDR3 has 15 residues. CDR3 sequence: CASSPIESGNTEAFL. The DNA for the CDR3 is TGTGCCAGCTCACCTATAGAGTCTGGGAACACTGAAGCTTTCCTT.

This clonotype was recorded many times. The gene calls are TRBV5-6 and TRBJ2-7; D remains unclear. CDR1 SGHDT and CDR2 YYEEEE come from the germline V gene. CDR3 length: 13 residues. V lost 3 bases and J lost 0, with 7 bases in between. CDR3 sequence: CASSSTFSYEQYF. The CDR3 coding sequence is TGTGCCAGCAGCTCCACATTCTCCTACGAGCAGTACTTC.

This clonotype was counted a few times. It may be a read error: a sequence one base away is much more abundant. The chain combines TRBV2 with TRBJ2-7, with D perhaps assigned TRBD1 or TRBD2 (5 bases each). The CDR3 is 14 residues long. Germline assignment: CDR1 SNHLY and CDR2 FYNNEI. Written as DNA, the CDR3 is TGTGTCAGCCGCTGGGGGACCCACTCCTACGAGCAGTACTTC. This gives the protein CVSRWGTHSYEQYF.

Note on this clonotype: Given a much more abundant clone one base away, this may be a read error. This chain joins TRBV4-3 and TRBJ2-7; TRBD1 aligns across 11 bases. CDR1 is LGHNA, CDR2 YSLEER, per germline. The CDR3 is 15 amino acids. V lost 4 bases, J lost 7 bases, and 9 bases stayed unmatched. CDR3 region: CASSPLGQGVWEQYF. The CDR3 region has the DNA TGCGCCAGCAGCCCGCTGGGACAGGGGGTGTGGGAGCAGTACTTC.

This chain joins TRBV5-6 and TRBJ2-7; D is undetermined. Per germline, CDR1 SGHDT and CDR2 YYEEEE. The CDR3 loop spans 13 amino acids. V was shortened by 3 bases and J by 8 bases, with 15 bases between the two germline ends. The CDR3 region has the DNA TGTGCCAGCAGCTCACCGGCGGACCTAAAGCAGTACTTC. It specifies CASSSPADLKQYF. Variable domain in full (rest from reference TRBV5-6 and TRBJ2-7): DAGVTQSPTHLIKTRGQQVTLRCSPKSGHDTVSWYQQALGQGPQFIFQYYEEEERQRGNFPDRFSGHQFPNYSSELNVNALLLGDSALYLCASSSPADLKQYFGPGTRLTVT.

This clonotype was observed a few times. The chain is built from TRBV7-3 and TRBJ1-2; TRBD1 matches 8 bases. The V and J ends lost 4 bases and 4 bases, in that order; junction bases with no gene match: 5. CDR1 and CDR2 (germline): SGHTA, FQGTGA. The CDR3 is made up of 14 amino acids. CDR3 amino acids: CASSSDRAVYGYTF. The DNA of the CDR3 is TGTGCCAGCAGCTCGGACAGGGCTGTCTATGGCTACACCTTC.

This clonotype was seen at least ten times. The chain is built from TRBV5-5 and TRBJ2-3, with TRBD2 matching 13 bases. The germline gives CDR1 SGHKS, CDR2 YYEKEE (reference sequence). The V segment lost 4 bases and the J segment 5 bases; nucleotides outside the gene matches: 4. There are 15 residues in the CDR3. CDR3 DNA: TGTGCCAGCAGCGCAACTAGCGGGGGGGGAGATACGCAGTATTTT. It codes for CASSATSGGGDTQYF.

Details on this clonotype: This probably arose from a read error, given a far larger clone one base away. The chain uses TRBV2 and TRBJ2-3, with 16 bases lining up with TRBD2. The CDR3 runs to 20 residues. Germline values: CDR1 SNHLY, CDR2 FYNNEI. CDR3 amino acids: CANSLGPGTSGRARTDTQYF. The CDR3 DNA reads TGTGCCAACAGTTTAGGCCCGGGGACTAGCGGGAGGGCGCGCACAGATACGCAGTATTTT.

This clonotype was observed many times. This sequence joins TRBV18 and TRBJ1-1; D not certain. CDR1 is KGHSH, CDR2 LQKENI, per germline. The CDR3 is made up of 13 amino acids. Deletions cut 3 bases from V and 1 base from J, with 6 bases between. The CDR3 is CASSPQQNTEAFF. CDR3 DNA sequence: TGTGCCAGCTCACCTCAGCAGAACACTGAAGCTTTCTTT.

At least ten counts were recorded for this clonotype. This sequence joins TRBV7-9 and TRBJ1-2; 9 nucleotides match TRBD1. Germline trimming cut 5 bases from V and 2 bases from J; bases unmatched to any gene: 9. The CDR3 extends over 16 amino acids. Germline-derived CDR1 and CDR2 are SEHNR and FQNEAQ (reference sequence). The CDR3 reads CASSDRDRDRNYGYTF. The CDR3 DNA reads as TGTGCCAGCAGCGACCGGGACAGGGACCGAAACTATGGCTACACCTTC.

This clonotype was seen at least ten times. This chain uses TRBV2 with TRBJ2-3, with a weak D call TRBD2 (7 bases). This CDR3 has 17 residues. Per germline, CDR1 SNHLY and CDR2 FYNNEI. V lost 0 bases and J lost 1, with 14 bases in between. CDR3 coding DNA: TGTGCCAGCAGTGAAGCTCCGGCGGGGGCCGGCACAGATACGCAGTATTTT. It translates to CASSEAPAGAGTDTQYF.

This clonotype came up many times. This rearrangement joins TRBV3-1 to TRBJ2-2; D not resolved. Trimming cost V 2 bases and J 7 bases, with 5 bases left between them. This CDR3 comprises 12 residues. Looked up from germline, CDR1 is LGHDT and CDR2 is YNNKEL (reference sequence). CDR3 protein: CASSQNVGELFF. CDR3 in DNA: TGTGCCAGCAGCCAAAACGTCGGGGAGCTGTTTTTT.

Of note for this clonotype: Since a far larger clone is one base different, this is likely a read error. CDR3 in amino acids: CASGPSGGKVEYF. Here the CDR3 DNA reads TGTGCCAGCGGTCCATCTGGGGGAAAAGTGGAGTACTTC. The gene calls are TRBV2 and TRBJ2-7; D may correspond to TRBD1 or TRBD2 (5 bases each). CDR3 size: 13 residues. The V and J ends lost 8 bases and 11 bases respectively, with 22 bases between them. Germline CDR1 is SNHLY and CDR2 is FYNNEI.

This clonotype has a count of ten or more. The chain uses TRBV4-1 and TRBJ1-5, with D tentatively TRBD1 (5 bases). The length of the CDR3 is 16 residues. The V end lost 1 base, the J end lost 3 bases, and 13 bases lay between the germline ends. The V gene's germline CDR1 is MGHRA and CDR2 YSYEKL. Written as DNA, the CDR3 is TGCGCCAGCAGCCAAGTATCCTCCAGGGTCAATCAGCCCCAGCATTTT. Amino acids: CASSQVSSRVNQPQHF.

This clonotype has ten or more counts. The chain's CDR3 is CASRSSGQGNGYTF. In nucleotides, the CDR3 is TGTGCCAGCAGATCATCGGGACAGGGCAATGGCTACACCTTC. V gene TRBV6-1 combines with J gene TRBJ1-2; 9 positions match TRBD1. J gave up 6 bases and V 6 bases, and 8 bases lay outside the gene matches. CDR3 length: 14 residues. The germline V gene encodes CDR1 MNHNS and CDR2 SASEGT.

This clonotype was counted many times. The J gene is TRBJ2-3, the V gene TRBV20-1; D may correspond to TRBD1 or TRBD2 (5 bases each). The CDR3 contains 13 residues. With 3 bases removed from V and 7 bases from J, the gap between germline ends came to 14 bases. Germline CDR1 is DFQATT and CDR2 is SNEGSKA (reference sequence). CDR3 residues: CSASRGLRNTQYF. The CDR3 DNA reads TGCAGTGCTAGCCGGGGCCTGAGGAATACGCAGTATTTT.

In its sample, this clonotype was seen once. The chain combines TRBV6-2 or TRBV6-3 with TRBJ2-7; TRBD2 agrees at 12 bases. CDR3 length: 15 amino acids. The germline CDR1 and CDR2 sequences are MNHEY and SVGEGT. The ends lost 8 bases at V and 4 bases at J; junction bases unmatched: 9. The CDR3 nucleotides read TGTGCCAGCCACTACGGACTAGCGGGAAGATACGAGCAGTACTTC. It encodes CASHYGLAGRYEQYF.

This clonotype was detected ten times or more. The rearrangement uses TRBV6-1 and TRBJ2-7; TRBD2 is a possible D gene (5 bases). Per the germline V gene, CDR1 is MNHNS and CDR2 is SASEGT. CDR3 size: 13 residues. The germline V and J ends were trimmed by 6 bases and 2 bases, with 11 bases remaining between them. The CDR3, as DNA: TGTGCCAGCAGCTCTCTGGGAGCCTACGAGCAGTACTTC. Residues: CASSSLGAYEQYF.

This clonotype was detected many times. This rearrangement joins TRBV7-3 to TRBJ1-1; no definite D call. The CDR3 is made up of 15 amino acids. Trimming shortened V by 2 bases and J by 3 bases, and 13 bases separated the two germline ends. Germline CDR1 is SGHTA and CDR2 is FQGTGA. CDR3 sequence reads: CASSLAGGMDTEAFF. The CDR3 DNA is TGTGCCAGCAGCTTAGCGGGAGGGATGGACACTGAAGCTTTCTTT.

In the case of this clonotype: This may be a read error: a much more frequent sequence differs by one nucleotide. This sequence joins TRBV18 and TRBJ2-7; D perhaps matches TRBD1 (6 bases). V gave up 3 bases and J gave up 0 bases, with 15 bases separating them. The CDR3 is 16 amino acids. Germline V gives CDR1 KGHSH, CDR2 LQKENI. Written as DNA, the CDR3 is TGTGCCAGCTCACCCGGGACATCAAGGGACTCCTACGAGCAGTACTTC. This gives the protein CASSPGTSRDSYEQYF.

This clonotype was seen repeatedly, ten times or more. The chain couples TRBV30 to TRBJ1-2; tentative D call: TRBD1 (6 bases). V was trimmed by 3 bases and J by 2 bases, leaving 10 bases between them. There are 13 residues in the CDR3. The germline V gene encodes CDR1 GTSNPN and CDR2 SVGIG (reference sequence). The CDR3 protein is CAWRHRANYGYTF. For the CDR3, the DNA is TGTGCCTGGAGACACAGGGCAAACTATGGCTACACCTTC. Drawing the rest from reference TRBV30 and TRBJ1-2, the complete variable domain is SQTIHQWPATLVQPVGSPLSLECTVEGTSNPNLYWYRQAAGRGLQLLFYSVGIGQISSEVPQNLSASRPQDRQFILSSKKLLLSDSGFYLCAWRHRANYGYTFGSGTRLTVV.

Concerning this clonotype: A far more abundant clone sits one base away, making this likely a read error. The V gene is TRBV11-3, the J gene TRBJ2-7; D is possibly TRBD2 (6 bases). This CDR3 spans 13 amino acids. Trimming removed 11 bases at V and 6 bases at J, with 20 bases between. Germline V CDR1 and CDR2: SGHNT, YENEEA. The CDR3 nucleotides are TGTGCCGGTAGTATAGCCGGGGGTGGCGAGCAGTACTTC. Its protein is CAGSIAGGGEQYF.

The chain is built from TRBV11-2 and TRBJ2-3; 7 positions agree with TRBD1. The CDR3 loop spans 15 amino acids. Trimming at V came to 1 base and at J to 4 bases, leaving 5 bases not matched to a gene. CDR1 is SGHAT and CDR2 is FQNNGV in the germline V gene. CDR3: CASSLASTGSDTQYF. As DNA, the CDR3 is TGTGCCAGCAGCTTAGCCTCGACAGGGTCAGATACGCAGTATTTT.

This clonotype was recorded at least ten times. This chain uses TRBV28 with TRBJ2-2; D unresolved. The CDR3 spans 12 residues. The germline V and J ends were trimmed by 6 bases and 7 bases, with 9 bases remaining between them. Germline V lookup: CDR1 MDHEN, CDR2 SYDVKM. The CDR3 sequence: CASSTRVGELFF. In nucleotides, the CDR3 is TGTGCCAGCAGCACCCGGGTCGGGGAGCTGTTTTTT.

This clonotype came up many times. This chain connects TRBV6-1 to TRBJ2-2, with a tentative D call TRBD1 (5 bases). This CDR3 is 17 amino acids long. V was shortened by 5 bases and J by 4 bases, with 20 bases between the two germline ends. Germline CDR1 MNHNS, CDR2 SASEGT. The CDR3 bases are TGTGCCAGCAGTCACACCAGAGGAAGGGGCCCCACCGGGGAGCTGTTTTTT. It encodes CASSHTRGRGPTGELFF.